The 29 T cell receptor beta chains reported below all come from one sample, sequenced in a study of Ad26.COV2.S vaccination and SARS-CoV-2 variants. The treatment is: 15 to 20 received Ad26.COV2.S at low or high dose, single or two shots; several received placebo; per-sample allocation not given. At day 63 after the first vaccine or placebo injection, samples were drawn. Only in-frame clones appear in the TCRdb table, and some are missing; sequencing was by immunoSEQ multiplex PCR. The sample includes around 450,000 clones, 90% of them seen just once. The starting material was peripheral blood, obtained in a trial of Ad26.COV2.S vaccine versus placebo. These receptors originate from a person aged 18-65 years who received the Ad26.COV2.S COVID-19 vaccine or a placebo.

CDR3 coding DNA: TGTGCCAGTAGCACCAAAAGAAGCGGGAGGGCCCACAATGAGCAGTTCTTC. Translated, it gives CASSTKRSGRAHNEQFF. The chain uses TRBV19 and TRBJ2-1; TRBD2 aligns across 10 bases. Germline values: CDR1 LNHDA, CDR2 SQIVND (reference sequence). V lost 6 bases, J lost 5 bases, and 13 bases stayed unmatched. This CDR3 comprises 17 residues. The variable domain in full, with the rest retrieved from reference TRBV19 and TRBJ2-1, is DGGITQSPKYLFRKEGQNVTLSCEQNLNHDAMYWYRQDPGQGLRLIYYSQIVNDFQKGDIAEGYSVSREKKESFPLTVTSAQKNPTAFYLCASSTKRSGRAHNEQFFGPGTRLTVL.

This clone was recorded a few times. DNA for the CDR3: TGTGCCAGCAGCCAAGGGTCGACATTAGGGACAGGCAGGGGGGACACCGGGGAGCTGTTTTTT. As protein: CASSQGSTLGTGRGDTGELFF. The rearrangement uses TRBV14 and TRBJ2-2, with 8 bases matching TRBD1. The CDR3 has 21 residues. Trimming took 1 base from V and 3 from J; bases not matched to a gene: 19. Germline assignment: CDR1 SGHDN and CDR2 FVKESK.

The gene calls are TRBV11-3 and TRBJ2-2, with a tentative D call TRBD2 (6 bases). This CDR3 has 15 residues. V lost 5 bases to trimming and J lost 0 bases, with 10 bases between them. The germline gives CDR1 SGHNT, CDR2 YENEEA. In nucleotides, the CDR3 is TGTGCCAGCAGCCCGTTAGCGGCGAACACCGGGGAGCTGTTTTTT. This sequence encodes CASSPLAANTGELFF. Filled out from reference TRBV11-3 and TRBJ2-2, the complete variable domain reads EAGVVQSPRYKIIEKKQPVAFWCNPISGHNTLYWYLQNLGQGPELLIRYENEEAVDDSQLPKDRFSAERLKGVDSTLKIQPAELGDSAVYLCASSPLAANTGELFFGEGSRLTVL.

V usage is TRBV6-5 and J usage is TRBJ2-2, with 9 positions matching TRBD1. The trim removed 10 bases at V and 5 bases at J, leaving 2 bases unmatched. This CDR3 contains 12 residues. In germline, CDR1 is MNHEY, CDR2 SVGAGI. The CDR3 is CATDRGTGELFF. The CDR3 nucleotides are TGTGCCACCGACAGGGGGACCGGGGAGCTGTTTTTT.

This chain uses TRBV19 with TRBJ2-7, with D possibly TRBD2 on 6 matching bases. V was pared by 4 bases and J by 7 bases, with 11 bases between. CDR1 is LNHDA and CDR2 is SQIVND in the germline V gene (reference sequence). The CDR3 is made up of 12 amino acids. The CDR3 DNA reads as TGTGCCAGTAGTAAGGGGAGCGGGGAGCAGTACTTC. It codes for CASSKGSGEQYF.

The chain has TRBV4-3 and TRBJ2-5; 12 bases are a match to TRBD2. This CDR3 spans 15 amino acids. Per the germline V gene, CDR1 is LGHNA and CDR2 is YSLEER. V lost 0 bases to trimming and J lost 4 bases; unmatched junction nucleotides: 0. CDR3 DNA sequence: TGCGCCAGCAGCCAAGAGACTAGCGGGAGAGAGACCCAGTACTTC. It encodes CASSQETSGRETQYF.

This clone has just one count. This chain links TRBV9 with TRBJ2-7; 16 positions match TRBD2. V dropped 4 bases and J dropped 5; count of bases not matched to a gene: 6. This CDR3 comprises 16 residues. Germline assignment: CDR1 SGDLS and CDR2 YYNGEE. In DNA form, the CDR3 reads TGTGCCAGCAGCCCGGGACTAGCGGGAGGGCCCGACGAGCAGTACTTC. It is translated as CASSPGLAGGPDEQYF. Full variable domain (rest looked up from reference TRBV9 and TRBJ2-7): DSGVTQTPKHLITATGQRVTLRCSPRSGDLSVYWYQQSLDQGLQFLIQYYNGEERAKGNILERFSAQQFPDLHSELNLSSLELGDSALYFCASSPGLAGGPDEQYFGPGTRLTVT.

On this clone itself: The junction and the germline gene differ at one end; a read error may be behind it. This same CDR3 is encoded by further DNA sequences in the sample. The chain carries TRBV28 and TRBJ1-1; no firm D call. This CDR3 region has 11 residues. Germline-derived CDR1 and CDR2 are MDHEN and SYDVKM. CDR3 DNA sequence: TGCGCCAGCAGCCCCGGGAGTGGGGCTTTCTTT. Translating it yields CASSPGSGAFF.

The sample holds one count of this clone. This chain connects TRBV27 to TRBJ2-3; D perhaps matches TRBD2 (6 bases). This CDR3 comprises 15 residues. Trimming stripped 3 bases from V and 2 bases from J, with 12 bases between. Germline V gene sequence: CDR1 MNHEY, CDR2 SMNVEV (reference sequence). The CDR3 sequence: CASSFRASDTDTQYF. CDR3 sequence (DNA): TGTGCCAGCAGTTTTAGGGCTAGCGACACAGATACGCAGTATTTT.

Concerning this clone itself: One end of the junction is discordant with germline, which a read error may explain. The rearrangement joins TRBV5-1 to TRBJ2-7; 7 positions agree with TRBD2. This CDR3 is 15 amino acids long. The germline CDR1 and CDR2 sequences are SGHRS and YFSETQ. DNA for the CDR3: TGCGCCAGCAGATTGGGCGGCGGGAGTCGATACGAGCAGTACTTC. Its protein product is CASRLGGGSRYEQYF. The whole variable domain, remainder taken from reference TRBV5-1 and TRBJ2-7, is KAGVTQTPRYLIKTRGQQVTLSCSPISGHRSVSWYQQTPGQGLQFLFEYFSETQRNKGNFPGRFSGRQFSNSRSEMNVSTLELGDSALYLCASRLGGGSRYEQYFGPGTRLTVT.

The rearrangement joins TRBV6-2 or TRBV6-3 to TRBJ1-2, with a weak D call TRBD1 (5 bases). The V end was cut by 6 bases, the J end by 2 bases, with 16 bases between. The CDR3 covers 15 residues. Germline-derived CDR1 and CDR2 are MNHEY and SVGEGT. The CDR3 loop reads CASSHPGRANYGYTF. DNA for the CDR3: TGTGCCAGCAGCCACCCGGGACGGGCCAACTATGGCTACACCTTC.

The V call is TRBV18, the J call TRBJ1-5; 7 bases match TRBD1. The J segment lost 8 bases and the V segment lost 6 bases, leaving 22 bases of the junction unmatched. This CDR3 has 18 amino acids. Looked up from germline, CDR1 is KGHSH and CDR2 is LQKENI. The CDR3 DNA sequence: TGTGCCAGCTCCGATCACGGGTGGAGGGGGCGAGACGGGGAGCCCCAGCATTTT. Translated, it gives CASSDHGWRGRDGEPQHF. Complete variable domain (other parts from reference TRBV18 and TRBJ1-5): NAGVMQNPRHLVRRRGQEARLRCSPMKGHSHVYWYRQLPEEGLKFMVYLQKENIIDESGMPKERFSAEFPKEGPSILRIQQVVRGDSAAYFCASSDHGWRGRDGEPQHFGDGTRLSIL.

A few counts support this clone. V is TRBV5-1 and J is TRBJ1-6, with 7 bases matching TRBD1. This CDR3 comprises 15 residues. Germline V gives CDR1 SGHRS, CDR2 YFSETQ. The V and J ends lost 2 bases and 9 bases, in that order; junction bases with no gene match: 8. The CDR3 loop reads CASSFLTGDASPLHF. The CDR3 nucleotides read TGCGCCAGCAGCTTTCTTACAGGGGATGCTTCACCCCTCCACTTT.

The rearrangement uses TRBV27 and TRBJ2-1; 7 bases map to TRBD1. With 5 bases clipped from V and 0 bases from J, the junction kept 10 bases outside the gene matches. The CDR3 is 17 amino acids. CDR1 and CDR2 (germline): MNHEY, SMNVEV (reference sequence). CDR3 loop: CASSRGGGPSSYNEQFF. The CDR3 bases are TGTGCCAGCAGTAGAGGGGGCGGCCCGAGCTCCTACAATGAGCAGTTCTTC.

This clone was recorded at least ten times. The genes are TRBV27 and TRBJ1-1; TRBD1 might be the D (5 bases). This CDR3 comprises 13 residues. The V and J ends lost 7 bases and 2 bases respectively, with 11 bases between them. Germline loops: CDR1 MNHEY, CDR2 SMNVEV (reference sequence). CDR3 residues: CASNSRVNTEAFF. The CDR3 nucleotides read TGTGCCAGCAACTCCAGGGTTAACACTGAAGCTTTCTTT.

The J gene is TRBJ1-5, the V gene TRBV28; D gene uncertain. Deletions cut 10 bases from V and 0 bases from J, with 7 bases between. The CDR3 spans 12 residues. Germline CDR1 MDHEN, CDR2 SYDVKM. Written as DNA, the CDR3 is TGTGCCACCACCATTAGCAATCAGCCCCAGCATTTT. Translation gives CATTISNQPQHF. Using reference TRBV28 and TRBJ1-5 for the parts outside the CDR3, the full variable domain is DVKVTQSSRYLVKRTGEKVFLECVQDMDHENMFWYRQDPGLGLRLIYFSYDVKMKEKGDIPEGYSVSREKKERFSLILESASTNQTSMYLCATTISNQPQHFGDGTRLSIL.

V is TRBV27 and J is TRBJ1-4; D might be TRBD1 (5 bases). The CDR3 loop spans 15 amino acids. Germline assignment: CDR1 MNHEY and CDR2 SMNVEV (reference sequence). V was pared by 0 bases and J by 7 bases, with 12 bases between. The CDR3 region is CASSLSVQGREKLFF. In DNA, the CDR3 is TGTGCCAGCAGTTTATCGGTGCAGGGCCGTGAAAAACTGTTTTTT.

The J gene is TRBJ1-1, the V gene TRBV4-1; 8 bases align to TRBD1. V was clipped by 2 bases and J by 3 bases; unmatched bases: 5. Germline CDR1 is MGHRA and CDR2 is YSYEKL. The CDR3 contains 15 residues. CDR3 sequence (DNA): TGCGCCAGCAGCCAAAAAAACAGGGGGGACACTGAAGCTTTCTTT. It yields the protein CASSQKNRGDTEAFF.

The chain recombines TRBV5-4 with TRBJ2-1, with 8 bases that match TRBD2. V dropped 4 bases and J dropped 1; count of bases not matched to a gene: 7. Germline assignment: CDR1 SGHNT and CDR2 YYREEE (reference sequence). The CDR3 runs 16 residues. The chain's CDR3 is CASSPGGGASYNEQFF. CDR3 DNA: TGTGCCAGCAGCCCCGGGGGGGGCGCGTCCTACAATGAGCAGTTCTTC.

The J gene is TRBJ2-5, the V gene TRBV27; TRBD2 is a possible D gene (6 bases). V lost 5 bases and J lost 1, with 11 bases in between. The CDR3 consists of 14 residues. Germline values: CDR1 MNHEY, CDR2 SMNVEV (reference sequence). CDR3 DNA sequence: TGTGCCAGCAGTCCTTGGAGGGCCCAAGAGACCCAGTACTTC. The encoded protein is CASSPWRAQETQYF.

The chain is built from TRBV20-1 and TRBJ1-1; D unresolved. Germline V gene lookup returns CDR1 DFQATT and CDR2 SNEGSKA (reference sequence). The germline V and J ends were trimmed by 3 bases and 7 bases, with 9 bases remaining between them. The CDR3 sequence is 11 residues long. CDR3 protein: CSASEGVEAFF. The CDR3 nucleotides read TGCAGTGCTAGTGAGGGAGTTGAAGCTTTCTTT.

The chain combines TRBV2 with TRBJ1-2, with D possibly TRBD1 on 5 matching bases. The CDR3 extends over 15 amino acids. V was pared by 9 bases and J by 4 bases, with 21 bases between. The germline V gene has CDR1 SNHLY and CDR2 FYNNEI. CDR3 DNA sequence: TGTGCCAGTGGAAACGGACACGCCCTGGCCTATGGCTACACCTTC. It codes for CASGNGHALAYGYTF.

The V gene is TRBV29-1, the J gene TRBJ1-1; possible D gene TRBD1, 5 bases. Germline loops: CDR1 SQVTM, CDR2 ANQGSEA. The CDR3 length is 14 residues. V dropped 5 bases and J dropped 2 bases, with 15 bases sitting between them. The CDR3 sequence: CSVLSTVGNTEAFF. In DNA form, the CDR3 reads TGCAGCGTTCTTTCGACAGTAGGAAACACTGAAGCTTTCTTT.

The chain carries TRBV6-6 and TRBJ2-7; possibly TRBD1 for D (5 bases). The V and J ends lost 0 bases and 4 bases respectively, with 10 bases between them. The CDR3 spans 14 residues. The V gene's germline CDR1 is MNHNY and CDR2 SVGAGI (reference sequence). The CDR3 region is CASSYSIQDYEQYF. The CDR3 bases are TGTGCCAGCAGTTACTCGATACAGGATTACGAGCAGTACTTC.

The gene calls are TRBV5-5 and TRBJ1-5, with 9 nucleotides matching TRBD1. There are 14 residues in the CDR3. Germline V gene sequence: CDR1 SGHKS, CDR2 YYEKEE (reference sequence). The trim removed 4 bases at V and 7 bases at J, leaving 6 bases unmatched. The DNA of the CDR3 is TGTGCCAGCAGCCTGGACAGGGGAAGGCAGCCCCAGCATTTT. Its protein product is CASSLDRGRQPQHF.

V usage is TRBV5-1 and J usage is TRBJ2-1, with 12 bases that match TRBD2. V was pared by 3 bases and J by 7 bases, with 8 bases of the junction left unmatched. The CDR3 loop spans 16 amino acids. The germline gives CDR1 SGHRS, CDR2 YFSETQ. CDR3 residues: CASSSRTSGTGNEQFF. DNA of the CDR3: TGCGCCAGCAGCTCCAGGACTAGCGGGACGGGAAATGAGCAGTTCTTC.

This clone was recorded only once. The genes are TRBV30 and TRBJ2-7; 7 bases line up with TRBD1. The length of the CDR3 is 15 residues. Germline V gene sequence: CDR1 GTSNPN, CDR2 SVGIG (reference sequence). Trimming cost V 2 bases and J 5 bases; bases outside gene matches: 12. This CDR3 is CAWSNRDRGSNEQYF. CDR3 DNA sequence: TGTGCCTGGAGTAACCGGGACAGAGGGTCCAACGAGCAGTACTTC.

The chain is built from TRBV7-3 and TRBJ1-1, with D possibly being TRBD1 (6 bases). V was cut by 1 base and J by 1 base, with 13 bases left in between. CDR1 is SGHTA and CDR2 is FQGTGA in the germline V gene. This CDR3 region has 16 residues. The CDR3 nucleotides are TGTGCCAGCAGCTTAAAGTGGCGGACAGCGAACACTGAAGCTTTCTTT. Translating it yields CASSLKWRTANTEAFF.

This sequence joins TRBV5-1 and TRBJ1-1, with a tentative D call TRBD1 (5 bases). Per germline, CDR1 SGHRS and CDR2 YFSETQ. The V and J ends lost 0 bases and 5 bases respectively, with 14 bases between them. The CDR3 has 15 residues. CDR3 sequence: CASSLDRAGKTEAFF. Here the CDR3 DNA reads TGCGCCAGCAGCTTGGACCGGGCAGGGAAGACTGAAGCTTTCTTT.